This TCR beta chain is drawn from a study of cytomegalovirus exposure and HLA in healthy donors. General study results and limits: By a later analysis, the bulk of CMV-associated TCR beta chains appeared HLA-restricted.

This CDR3 region has 14 residues. Germline CDR1 and CDR2: SEHNR and FQNEAQ (reference sequence). The V gene end was trimmed by 4 bases and the J gene end by 7 bases; junction bases not matched to a gene: 9. About this clone itself: The antigen is unknown.

Researchers ran the PCR with 60 Vbeta and 13 Jbeta primers. The authors' processing: Later reanalysis found about 78 million unique TCR beta chains, around 10 million of them shared. TCRdb keeps only in-frame clones here, not all; method: immunoSEQ multiplex PCR. The V and J calls and clone size are taken from that table; D and trimming were inferred from the DNA. The data hold under 130,000 clones, with 12% observed a single time. At the time of sampling, donors were nominally healthy, though unrecorded immune exposures were likely. Material: PBMCs. The sequence was obtained from a man aged 35 to 55 in good health and CMV-seropositive. V usage is TRBV7-9 and J usage is TRBJ2-7; 8 bases match TRBD2. The CDR3 DNA reads TGTGCCAGCAGCTGGTCGGGGGGGCGGGAAGAGCAGTACTTC. Amino acid sequence: CASSWSGGREEQYF.